The clone carrying this TCR beta chain was observed once. The antigen remains unidentified. The junction departs from the called germline gene at one end, perhaps through a read error. TCRdb reprocessed the RACE reads with MiXCR, giving one entry per CDR3 protein. Of about 160,000 distinct CDR3 sequences in the sample, roughly 25% are singletons; the top ten hold roughly 2.2%. This sample is drawn from a study of human T cells and chemical hapten exposure. Study-wide points: Alopecia in the donors means their immune response may deviate from healthy people's. Patch test score rose with PT1 expanded TCR count, significant at thresholds 8, 16 and 32, not 4. DPC sensitization did not alter TCRs above 1 in 1000 frequency.

Germline CDR1 and CDR2: SEHNR and FQNEAQ (reference sequence). CDR3 length: 15 residues. Time point described: patch test 3, about 24 weeks after DPC sensitization. As to treatment: therapeutic diphenylcyclopropenone sensitization with weekly scalp DPC. Those who donated were patients with alopecia, 18 to 70 years of age, and suitable for DPC. Sample: whole blood, taken in connection with sensitization to the hapten diphenylcyclopropenone (DPC). This receptor was obtained from a woman aged 18-30 years with alopecia areata. Some clones in this sample may be carry-over from other donors' samples. This sequence joins TRBV7-9 and TRBJ1-2; D is undetermined. The CDR3 region is CASSLAGWMDYGYTF. Written as DNA, the CDR3 is TGTGCCAGCAGCCTAGCCGGTTGGATGGACTATGGCTACACCTTC.